The rows below give T cell receptor beta chains drawn from one sample of a study of cytomegalovirus exposure and HLA in healthy donors. TCRdb's copy holds only in-frame clones and misses some; the assay was immunoSEQ multiplex PCR. The sample has approximately 160,000 clones, about 77% seen once; the top ten hold approximately 2.4%. Sample: PBMCs. The receptors come from a woman between 40 and 50 years old in good health and CMV-seropositive. Both conserved end residues are part of each CDR3. The D gene is left open where the match is weak. Rows give clone size only sometimes, using once, few, many, or a class for an expanded clone.

CDR3aa,CDR3nt,abundance,j_gene,v_gene,d_gene
CASSSTGEGGGYTF,TGTGCCAGCAGTTCGACAGGGGAAGGGGGGGGCTACACCTTC,-,TRBJ1-2,TRBV6-6,TRBD1
CASSQDGRMYEQYF,TGCGCCAGCAGCCAAGATGGGAGGATGTACGAGCAGTACTTC,-,TRBJ2-7,TRBV4-3,-
CASSLVIGNTEAFF,TGTGCCAGCAGCTTAGTCATCGGGAACACTGAAGCTTTCTTT,-,TRBJ1-1,TRBV7-8,-
CASSRAGGVSNSPLHF,TGTGCCAGCTCACGAGCGGGCGGAGTTAGTAATTCACCCCTCCACTTT,-,TRBJ1-6,TRBV18,-
CASRYRDTGELFF,TGTGCCAGTAGATACAGGGACACCGGGGAGCTGTTTTTT,few,TRBJ2-2,TRBV19,-
CASSYSVGAIAEAFF,TGTGCCAGCAGTTACTCGGTAGGGGCGATAGCTGAAGCTTTCTTT,-,TRBJ1-1,TRBV6-5,-
CASSRTGHSNQPQHF,TGTGCCAGCAGCCGGACAGGTCATAGCAATCAGCCCCAGCATTTT,-,TRBJ1-5,TRBV6-5,TRBD1
CASSESGQGLGGYTF,TGCGCCAGCAGTGAGTCCGGACAGGGGTTGGGGGGCTACACCTTC,-,TRBJ1-2,TRBV10-2,TRBD1
CASSQNMYTDTQYF,TGTGCCAGCAGCCAAAACATGTATACAGATACGCAGTATTTT,-,TRBJ2-3,TRBV14,-
CASSSASGMGTGELFF,TGTGCCAGTAGTAGTGCTAGCGGGATGGGTACCGGGGAGCTGTTTTTT,-,TRBJ2-2,TRBV19,TRBD2
CASRTQGTEAFF,TGTGCCAGCAGAACACAGGGAACTGAAGCTTTCTTT,-,TRBJ1-1,TRBV28,-
CASSVYQGAGETQYF,TGTGCCAGCAGCGTATACCAGGGGGCGGGAGAGACCCAGTACTTC,-,TRBJ2-5,TRBV9,TRBD1
CASSYTAPDPQYF,TGCGCCAGCAGCTACACCGCTCCAGATCCGCAGTATTTT,-,TRBJ2-3,TRBV4-3,-
CASSVDLAGGSTDTQYF,TGTGCCAGCAGCGTAGACCTAGCGGGAGGGAGCACAGATACGCAGTATTTT,-,TRBJ2-3,TRBV9,TRBD2
CASSLVGGSDYGYTF,TGCGCCAGCAGCTTGGTAGGAGGGTCGGACTATGGCTACACCTTC,-,TRBJ1-2,TRBV5-1,-
CASSPNLASTYEQYF,TGTGCCAGCAGCCCCAACCTAGCGTCTACCTACGAGCAGTACTTC,-,TRBJ2-7,TRBV6-6,-
CASRTGLEADTQYF,TGCGCCAGCAGAACAGGACTAGAAGCAGATACGCAGTATTTT,few,TRBJ2-3,TRBV5-1,TRBD2
CASSLWDRGKDTQYF,TGCGCCAGCAGCTTGTGGGACAGGGGGAAAGATACGCAGTATTTT,-,TRBJ2-3,TRBV5-1,TRBD1
CASSPRSGGAANYEQFF,TGTGCCAGCTCACCCAGAAGCGGGGGGGCGGCAAACTATGAGCAGTTCTTC,-,TRBJ2-1,TRBV18,TRBD2
CASSGLENTGELFF,TGTGCCAGCTCGGGACTAGAAAACACCGGGGAGCTGTTTTTT,-,TRBJ2-2,TRBV2,TRBD2
CASAHPGGYEQYF,TGTGCTAGTGCCCATCCGGGGGGCTACGAGCAGTACTTC,once,TRBJ2-7,TRBV12-5,TRBD2
CASSDGTRGYNEQFF,TGTGCCAGTAGCGACGGGACTAGAGGCTACAATGAGCAGTTCTTC,-,TRBJ2-1,TRBV19,TRBD2
CASGLFSGLAGGPSRDTQYF,TGTGCTAGTGGTTTGTTCTCTGGACTAGCGGGAGGGCCAAGTAGGGATACGCAGTATTTT,-,TRBJ2-3,TRBV12-5,TRBD2
CASSGAATGAYGYTF,TGTGCCAGCAGCGGCGCTGCGACAGGGGCCTATGGCTACACCTTC,-,TRBJ1-2,TRBV9,TRBD1
CSVSPGVTTEAFF,TGCAGCGTTTCTCCCGGAGTGACCACTGAAGCTTTCTTT,-,TRBJ1-1,TRBV29-1,-
CASSQDPSGGLDEQFF,TGCGCCAGCAGCCAAGATCCTAGCGGGGGGCTTGATGAGCAGTTCTTC,-,TRBJ2-1,TRBV4-1,TRBD2
CASRPGQSISYEQYF,TGTGCCAGCAGACCTGGACAGTCGATCTCCTACGAGCAGTACTTC,-,TRBJ2-7,TRBV6-4,-
CASSQAVTGNGELFF,TGCGCCAGCAGCCAGGCCGTGACGGGGAACGGGGAGCTGTTTTTT,-,TRBJ2-2,TRBV5-1,-
CAISKTGVTEAFF,TGTGCCATCAGTAAGACAGGGGTTACTGAAGCTTTCTTT,few,TRBJ1-1,TRBV10-3,TRBD1
CTSSRLAGASTDTQYF,TGCACCAGCAGCCGACTAGCGGGGGCTAGCACAGATACGCAGTATTTT,-,TRBJ2-3,TRBV1,-
CASSPRTSGRVLYEQFF,TGTGCCAGCAGCCCTCGGACTAGCGGGAGGGTGTTGTATGAGCAGTTCTTC,-,TRBJ2-1,TRBV21-1,-
CASSGGGDEAFF,TGTGCCAGCAGTGGAGGTGGAGATGAAGCTTTCTTT,-,TRBJ1-1,TRBV6-1,-
CASSIIGSEGYTF,TGTGCCAGTAGTATAATTGGGAGCGAGGGCTACACCTTC,-,TRBJ1-2,TRBV19,-
CASRTGTAYGYTF,TGTGCCAGCAGAACCGGGACAGCCTATGGCTACACCTTC,-,TRBJ1-2,TRBV6-1,TRBD1
CASSPGGDYGYTF,TGTGCCAGCAGCCCAGGGGGAGACTATGGCTACACCTTC,-,TRBJ1-2,TRBV13,TRBD1
CASSPNYGTQNTEAFF,TGTGCCAGCTCACCGAACTATGGGACACAAAACACTGAAGCTTTCTTT,few,TRBJ1-1,TRBV18,-
CASSGGSFYEQYF,TGTGCCAGCAGTGGGGGCAGCTTTTACGAGCAGTACTTC,-,TRBJ2-7,TRBV6-1,-
CSVEEVKGAGYTF,TGCAGCGTTGAAGAGGTAAAGGGGGCTGGCTACACCTTC,-,TRBJ1-2,TRBV29-1,TRBD1
CASSLAQAGVGEETQYF,TGTGCCAGCAGCTTAGCGCAGGCGGGAGTTGGAGAAGAGACCCAGTACTTC,-,TRBJ2-5,TRBV7-6,TRBD2
CASTQGVPTDTQYF,TGTGCCAGCACCCAGGGCGTTCCGACAGATACGCAGTATTTT,-,TRBJ2-3,TRBV6-6,-
CASSIGTSGSLVETQYF,TGTGCCAGTAGTATAGGGACTAGCGGGAGTCTCGTCGAGACCCAGTACTTC,-,TRBJ2-5,TRBV19,TRBD2
CASSVGQGDGYTF,TGTGCCAGCAGCGTGGGACAGGGGGATGGCTACACCTTC,-,TRBJ1-2,TRBV14,TRBD1
CASAGTGGEWETQYF,TGTGCCAGTGCGGGGACAGGGGGCGAGTGGGAGACCCAGTACTTC,-,TRBJ2-5,TRBV6-5,TRBD1